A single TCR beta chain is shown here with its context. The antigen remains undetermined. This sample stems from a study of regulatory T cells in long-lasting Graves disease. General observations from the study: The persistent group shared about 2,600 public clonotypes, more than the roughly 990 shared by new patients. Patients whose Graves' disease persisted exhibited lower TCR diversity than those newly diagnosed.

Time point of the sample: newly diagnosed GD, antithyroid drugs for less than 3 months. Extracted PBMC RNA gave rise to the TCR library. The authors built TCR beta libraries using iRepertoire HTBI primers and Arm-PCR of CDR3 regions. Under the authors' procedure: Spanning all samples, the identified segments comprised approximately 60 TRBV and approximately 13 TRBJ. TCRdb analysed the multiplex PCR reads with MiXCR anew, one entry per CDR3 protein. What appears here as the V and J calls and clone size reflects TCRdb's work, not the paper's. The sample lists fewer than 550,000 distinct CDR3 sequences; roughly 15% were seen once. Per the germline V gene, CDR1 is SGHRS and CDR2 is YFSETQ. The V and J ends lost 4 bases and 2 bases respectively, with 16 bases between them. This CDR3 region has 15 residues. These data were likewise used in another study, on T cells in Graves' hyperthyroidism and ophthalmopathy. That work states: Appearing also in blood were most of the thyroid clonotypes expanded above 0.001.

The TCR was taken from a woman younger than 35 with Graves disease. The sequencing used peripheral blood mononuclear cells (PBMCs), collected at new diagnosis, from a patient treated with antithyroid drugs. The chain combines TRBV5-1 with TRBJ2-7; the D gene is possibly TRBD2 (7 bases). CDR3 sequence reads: CASSPIGGAAYEQYF. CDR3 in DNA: TGCGCCAGCAGCCCGATTGGGGGGGCCGCCTACGAGCAGTACTTC.